The 2 T cell receptor beta chains presented below share a single source sample, sequenced in a study of blood T cell repertoires in COVID-19. The repertoire was sequenced with immunoSEQ multiplex PCR; TCRdb's copy has only in-frame clones and lacks some. The sample records 140,000 to 150,000 clones, roughly 84% being singletons. Sequenced sample: peripheral blood. These TCRs come from a human donor in a cohort sampled during active COVID-19.

The chain employs TRBV2 and TRBJ1-1; D is ambiguous. The CDR3 loop spans 13 amino acids. The V and J ends lost 5 bases and 4 bases respectively, with 11 bases between them. Germline-derived CDR1 and CDR2 are SNHLY and FYNNEI. CDR3 in DNA: TGTGCCAGCAGTCGAACCGGGAGCACTGAAGCTTTCTTT. Translating gives CASSRTGSTEAFF.

This chain connects TRBV3-1 (or the pseudogene TRBV3-2) to TRBJ1-2; D is possibly TRBD1 (6 bases). The V gene's germline CDR1 is LGHDT and CDR2 YNNKEL (reference sequence). This CDR3 has 16 residues. V shed 3 bases and J shed 7 bases, with 21 bases lying between them. The CDR3 reads CASSQTLQGGDLGYTF. The CDR3 DNA follows: TGTGCCAGCAGCCAGACCCTACAGGGTGGGGATCTTGGCTACACCTTC.